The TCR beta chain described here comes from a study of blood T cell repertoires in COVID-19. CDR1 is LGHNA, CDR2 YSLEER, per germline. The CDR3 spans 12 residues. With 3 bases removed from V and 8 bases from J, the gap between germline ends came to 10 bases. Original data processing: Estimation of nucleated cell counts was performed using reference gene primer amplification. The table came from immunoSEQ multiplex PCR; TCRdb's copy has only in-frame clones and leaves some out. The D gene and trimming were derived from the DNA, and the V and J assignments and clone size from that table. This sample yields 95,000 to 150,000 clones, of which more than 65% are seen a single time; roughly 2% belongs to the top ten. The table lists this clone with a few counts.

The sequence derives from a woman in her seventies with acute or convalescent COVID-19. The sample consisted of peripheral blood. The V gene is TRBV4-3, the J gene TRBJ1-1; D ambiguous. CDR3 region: CASSQGRLEAFF. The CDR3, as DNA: TGCGCCAGCAGCCAGGGGAGGCTAGAAGCTTTCTTT.